The present TCR beta chain was sequenced within a study of long-term antiretroviral therapy in people with HIV. Researchers report immunoSEQ v3.0 was run at survey level. This table comes from immunoSEQ multiplex PCR, and its TCRdb copy is limited to in-frame clones, with some not included. This sample has 36,000 or so clones, with more than 65% found just once. CDR3 size: 15 residues. Germline V gives CDR1 MDHEN, CDR2 SYDVKM. V shed 7 bases and J 4 bases; nucleotides not matched to a gene: 13. A word on this clone: The antigen is undetermined.

Notes on the study in general: Relative to transplant donor controls, diversity remained lower despite increasing after ART. Information on adherence to ART, viral resistance or therapy changes was unavailable.

This receptor was identified in a man aged 18 to 30 with HIV. The sequencing used unsorted PBMCs, collected 0.6 years after starting antiretroviral therapy. This sequence joins TRBV28 and TRBJ2-7; 7 nucleotides agree with TRBD1. The CDR3 sequence: CASTKGGDPWYEQYF. CDR3 DNA: TGTGCCAGCACCAAAGGGGGCGATCCTTGGTACGAGCAGTACTTC.